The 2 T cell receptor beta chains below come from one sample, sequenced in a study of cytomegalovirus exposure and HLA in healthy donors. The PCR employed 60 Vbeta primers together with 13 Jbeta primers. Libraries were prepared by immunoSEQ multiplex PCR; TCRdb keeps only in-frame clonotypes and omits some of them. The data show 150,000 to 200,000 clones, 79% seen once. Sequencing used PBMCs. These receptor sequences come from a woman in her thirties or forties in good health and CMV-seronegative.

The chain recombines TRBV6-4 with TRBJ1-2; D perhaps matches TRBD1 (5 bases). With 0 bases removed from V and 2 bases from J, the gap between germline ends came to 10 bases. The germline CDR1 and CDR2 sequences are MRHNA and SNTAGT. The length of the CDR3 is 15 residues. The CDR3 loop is CASSDSGVYNYGYTF. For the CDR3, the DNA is TGTGCCAGCAGTGACTCAGGGGTTTACAACTATGGCTACACCTTC.

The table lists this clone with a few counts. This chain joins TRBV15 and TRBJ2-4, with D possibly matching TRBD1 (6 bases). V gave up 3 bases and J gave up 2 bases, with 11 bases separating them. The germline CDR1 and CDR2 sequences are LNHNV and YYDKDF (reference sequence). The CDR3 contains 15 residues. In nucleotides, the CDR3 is TGTGCCACCAGCAGGAGGCAGGGGTCCAAAAACATTCAGTACTTC. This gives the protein CATSRRQGSKNIQYF.